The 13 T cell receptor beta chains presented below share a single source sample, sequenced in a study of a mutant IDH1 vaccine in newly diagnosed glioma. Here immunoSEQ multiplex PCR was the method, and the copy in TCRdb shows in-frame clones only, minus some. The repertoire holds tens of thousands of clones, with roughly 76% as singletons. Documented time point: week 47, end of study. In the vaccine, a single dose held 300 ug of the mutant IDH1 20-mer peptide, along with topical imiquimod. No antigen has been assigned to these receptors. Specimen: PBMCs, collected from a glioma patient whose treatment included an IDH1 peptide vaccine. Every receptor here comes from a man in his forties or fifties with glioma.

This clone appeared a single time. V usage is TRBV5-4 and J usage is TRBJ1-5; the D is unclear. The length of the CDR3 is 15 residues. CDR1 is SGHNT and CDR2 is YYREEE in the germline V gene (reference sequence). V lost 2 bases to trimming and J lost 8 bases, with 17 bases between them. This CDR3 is CASSFFGDSPEPQHF. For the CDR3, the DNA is TGTGCCAGCAGCTTCTTCGGGGATTCCCCTGAGCCCCAGCATTTT.

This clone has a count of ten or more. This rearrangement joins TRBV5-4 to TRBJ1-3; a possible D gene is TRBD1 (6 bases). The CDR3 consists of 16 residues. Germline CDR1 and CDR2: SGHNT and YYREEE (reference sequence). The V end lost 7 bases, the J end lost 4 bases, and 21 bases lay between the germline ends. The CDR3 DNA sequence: TGTGCCAGCTCCTCTGGGTCGGGGGCGACCGGAAACACCATATATTTT. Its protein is CASSSGSGATGNTIYF.

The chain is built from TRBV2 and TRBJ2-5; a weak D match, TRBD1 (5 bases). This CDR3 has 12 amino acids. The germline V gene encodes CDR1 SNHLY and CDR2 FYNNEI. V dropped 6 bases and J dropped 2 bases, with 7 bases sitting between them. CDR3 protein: CASRRQQETQYF. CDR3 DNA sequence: TGTGCCAGCAGACGACAGCAAGAGACCCAGTACTTC.

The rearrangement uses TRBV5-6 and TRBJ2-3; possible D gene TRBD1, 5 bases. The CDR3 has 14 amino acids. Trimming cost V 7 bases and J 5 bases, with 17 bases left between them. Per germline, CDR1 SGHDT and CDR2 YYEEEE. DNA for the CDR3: TGTGCCAGCGGAATCCAGGGAATTCGAGATACGCAGTATTTT. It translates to CASGIQGIRDTQYF.

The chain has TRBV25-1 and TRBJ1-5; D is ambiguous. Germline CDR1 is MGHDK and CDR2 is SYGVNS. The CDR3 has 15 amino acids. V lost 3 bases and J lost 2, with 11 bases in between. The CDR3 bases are TGTGCCAGCAGTGATGACAAGCTAGGCAATCAGCCCCAGCATTTT. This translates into CASSDDKLGNQPQHF.

CDR3 protein: CAIREGLSNEQFF. CDR3 nucleotide sequence: TGTGCCATCAGGGAGGGACTTTCCAATGAGCAGTTCTTC. This chain joins TRBV10-3 and TRBJ2-1; perhaps TRBD2 as D (6 bases). The CDR3 has 13 residues. The V and J ends lost 6 bases and 6 bases respectively, with 12 bases between them. Germline CDR1 is ENHRY and CDR2 is SYGVKD.

The CDR3 DNA follows: TGTGCCAGCAGCGACGTAACAGGGTTGCGCGAGCAGTACTTC. Encoded protein: CASSDVTGLREQYF. The rearrangement uses TRBV2 and TRBJ2-7; tentative D call: TRBD1 (6 bases). Trimming removed 6 bases from V and 6 bases from J, with 18 bases in between. The CDR3 is 14 amino acids. Germline CDR1 and CDR2: SNHLY and FYNNEI.

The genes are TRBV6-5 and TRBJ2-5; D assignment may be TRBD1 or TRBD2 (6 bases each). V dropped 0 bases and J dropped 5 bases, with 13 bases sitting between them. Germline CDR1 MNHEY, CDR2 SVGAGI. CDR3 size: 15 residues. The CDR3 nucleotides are TGTGCCAGCAGTTACTCGATTGGGGGGCTGGAGACCCAGTACTTC. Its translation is CASSYSIGGLETQYF.

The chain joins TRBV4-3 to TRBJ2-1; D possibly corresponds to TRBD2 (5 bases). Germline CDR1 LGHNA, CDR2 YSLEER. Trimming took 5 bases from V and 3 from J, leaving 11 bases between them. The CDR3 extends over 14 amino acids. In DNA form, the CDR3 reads TGCGCCAGCAGCTCGGGGAGCGGCTACAATGAGCAGTTCTTC. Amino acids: CASSSGSGYNEQFF.

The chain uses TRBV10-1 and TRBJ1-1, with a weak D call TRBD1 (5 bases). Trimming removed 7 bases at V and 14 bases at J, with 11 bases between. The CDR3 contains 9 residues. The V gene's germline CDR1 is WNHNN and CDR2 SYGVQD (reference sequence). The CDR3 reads CASTDKGFF. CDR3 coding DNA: TGCGCCAGCACCGACAAGGGGTTCTTT.

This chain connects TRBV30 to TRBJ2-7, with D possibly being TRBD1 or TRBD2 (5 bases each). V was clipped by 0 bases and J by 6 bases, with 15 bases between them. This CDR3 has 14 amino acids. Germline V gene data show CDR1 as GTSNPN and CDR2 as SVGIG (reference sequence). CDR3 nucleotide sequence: TGTGCCTGGAGTGTTCCGGGACGCCGGACCGAGCAGTACTTC. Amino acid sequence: CAWSVPGRRTEQYF.

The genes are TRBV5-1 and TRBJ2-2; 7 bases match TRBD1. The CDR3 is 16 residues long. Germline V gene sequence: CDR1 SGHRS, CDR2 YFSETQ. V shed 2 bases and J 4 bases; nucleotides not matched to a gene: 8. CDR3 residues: CASSFRQGGSTGELFF. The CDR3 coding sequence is TGCGCCAGCAGCTTTCGACAGGGTGGGAGCACCGGGGAGCTGTTTTTT. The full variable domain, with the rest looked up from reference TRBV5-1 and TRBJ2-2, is KAGVTQTPRYLIKTRGQQVTLSCSPISGHRSVSWYQQTPGQGLQFLFEYFSETQRNKGNFPGRFSGRQFSNSRSEMNVSTLELGDSALYLCASSFRQGGSTGELFFGEGSRLTVL.

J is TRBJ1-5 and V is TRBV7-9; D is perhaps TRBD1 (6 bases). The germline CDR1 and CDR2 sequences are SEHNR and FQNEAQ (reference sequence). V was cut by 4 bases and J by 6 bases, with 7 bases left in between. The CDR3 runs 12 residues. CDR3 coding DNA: TGTGCCAGCAGCTCAGGGGCTCAGCCCCAGCATTTT. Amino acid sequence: CASSSGAQPQHF.